These 24 T cell receptor beta chains were all obtained from the same sample, sequenced in a study of spatial heterogeneity in lung cancer. TCRdb passed the 5' RACE reads through MiXCR, listing each CDR3 protein once. The data contain about 18,000 distinct CDR3 sequences, 15% to 20% of them singletons. Stated time point: sample taken at primary tumor resection. Whole RNA came from tumor, nontumor lung or frozen PBMC and was sequenced without being sorted. Sequencing was performed on PBMCs, taken at surgery. The source is a male donor with early-stage non-small cell lung cancer.

This sequence joins TRBV29-1 and TRBJ1-1; D is unclear. Deletions cut 3 bases from V and 2 bases from J, with 4 bases between. The CDR3 has 11 amino acids. Germline V gene sequence: CDR1 SQVTM, CDR2 ANQGSEA. The CDR3 is CSVDVNTEAFF. The CDR3 DNA sequence: TGCAGCGTTGATGTAAACACTGAAGCTTTCTTT.

This clonotype was recorded many times. The CDR3 bases are TGTGCCAGCAGCTTAGGGGTTCTACAGGGAAACTATGGCTACACCTTC. Protein: CASSLGVLQGNYGYTF. V and J are TRBV7-2 and TRBJ1-2, with D possibly matching TRBD1 (6 bases). The CDR3 runs 16 residues. In germline, CDR1 is SGHTA, CDR2 FQGNSA. Trimming removed 1 base at V and 2 bases at J, with 14 bases between.

This clonotype was seen at least ten times. V usage is TRBV9 and J usage is TRBJ1-2; possibly TRBD1 for D (6 bases). The ends were cut back, 0 bases at V and 4 bases at J, with 10 bases in the middle. The CDR3 runs 14 residues. Per the germline V gene, CDR1 is SGDLS and CDR2 is YYNGEE. CDR3 bases: TGTGCCAGCAGCGTAGGAGACAGGAGCTATGGCTACACCTTC. It specifies CASSVGDRSYGYTF.

The chain carries TRBV20-1 and TRBJ2-4, with D perhaps assigned TRBD1 or TRBD2 (5 bases each). V was pared by 4 bases and J by 1 base, with 8 bases between. This CDR3 spans 13 amino acids. Germline CDR1 is DFQATT and CDR2 is SNEGSKA (reference sequence). This chain's CDR3 is CSAKWGAKNIQYF. The CDR3 coding sequence is TGCAGTGCTAAGTGGGGGGCCAAAAACATTCAGTACTTC.

The chain recombines TRBV11-2 with TRBJ2-3; either TRBD1 or TRBD2 may fit D (5 bases each). Trimming shortened V by 1 base and J by 0 bases, and 11 bases separated the two germline ends. CDR1 is SGHAT, CDR2 FQNNGV, per germline. The CDR3 covers 16 residues. The CDR3: CASSLVSGGSTDTQYF. DNA for the CDR3: TGTGCCAGCAGCTTAGTTTCTGGGGGTAGCACAGATACGCAGTATTTT.

The chain combines TRBV7-3 with TRBJ2-2; D is unresolved. With 5 bases removed from V and 4 bases from J, the gap between germline ends came to 17 bases. The CDR3 has 16 residues. Germline CDR1 SGHTA, CDR2 FQGTGA. CDR3 amino acids: CASSPRGVTLTGELFF. The CDR3 DNA is TGTGCCAGCAGCCCCCGCGGAGTCACCCTCACCGGGGAGCTGTTTTTT.

This clonotype is classed as medium-sized. This chain connects TRBV12-3 or TRBV12-4 to TRBJ2-1; possibly TRBD1 for D (5 bases). The CDR3 is 14 amino acids. The V end lost 5 bases, the J end lost 3 bases, and 11 bases lay between the germline ends. This CDR3 reads CASSPEGVYNEQFF. The CDR3 region has the DNA TGTGCCAGCAGTCCAGAAGGGGTCTACAATGAGCAGTTCTTC.

The rearrangement joins TRBV10-3 to TRBJ1-2, with a weak D call TRBD1 (5 bases). Trimming pared 10 bases from V and 1 base from J, leaving 7 bases between. The CDR3 sequence is 11 residues long. Looked up from germline, CDR1 is ENHRY and CDR2 is SYGVKD. The CDR3 DNA follows: TGTGCCAGCAGGGATAACTATGGCTACACCTTC. Protein: CASRDNYGYTF.

This clonotype was counted only a few times. The chain employs TRBV12-3 or TRBV12-4 and TRBJ1-1; a possible D gene is TRBD1 (5 bases). This CDR3 region has 16 residues. The germline V and J ends were trimmed by 5 bases and 0 bases, with 16 bases remaining between them. Here the CDR3 reads CASSPAVGTLNTEAFF. The CDR3 DNA sequence: TGTGCCAGCAGTCCCGCCGTCGGGACTTTGAACACTGAAGCTTTCTTT.

In its sample, this clonotype was seen many times. The chain joins TRBV3-1 to TRBJ1-4, with unresolved D. Trimming shortened V by 0 bases and J by 1 base, and 6 bases separated the two germline ends. There are 15 residues in the CDR3. Looked up from germline, CDR1 is LGHDT and CDR2 is YNNKEL (reference sequence). Here the CDR3 reads CASSQDWGTNEKLFF. The DNA of the CDR3 is TGTGCCAGCAGCCAAGATTGGGGAACTAATGAAAAACTGTTTTTT.

This clonotype occurred a few times. The rearrangement joins TRBV29-1 to TRBJ2-5, with 12 bases matching TRBD2. The germline V gene encodes CDR1 SQVTM and CDR2 ANQGSEA. There are 18 residues in the CDR3. Losses at the gene ends were 1 base for V and 0 bases for J; bases not matched to a gene: 9. The CDR3 region is CSVEVGGLAGLYQETQYF. CDR3 nucleotides: TGCAGCGTTGAAGTTGGGGGACTAGCGGGTTTGTACCAAGAGACCCAGTACTTC. Full variable domain (rest looked up from reference TRBV29-1 and TRBJ2-5): SAVISQKPSRDICQRGTSLTIQCQVDSQVTMMFWYRQQPGQSLTLIATANQGSEATYESGFVIDKFPISRPNLTFSTLTVSNMSPEDSSIYLCSVEVGGLAGLYQETQYFGPGTRLLVL.

By its share, this clonotype is medium-sized. This chain connects TRBV12-3 or TRBV12-4 to TRBJ2-7, with D possibly being TRBD2 (5 bases). The length of the CDR3 is 12 residues. Trimming took off 5 bases at V and 4 bases at J, with 9 bases between the two ends. CDR3: CASSRLLYEQYF. Here the CDR3 DNA reads TGTGCCAGCAGTCGACTACTTTACGAGCAGTACTTC.

This clonotype was seen more than once but under ten times. The chain recombines TRBV20-1 with TRBJ1-2; D possibly corresponds to TRBD1 (5 bases). CDR1 is DFQATT, CDR2 SNEGSKA, per germline (reference sequence). The CDR3 has 12 amino acids. Trimming removed 6 bases from V and 3 bases from J, with 11 bases in between. The CDR3 sequence: CSAGGTHYGYTF. CDR3 coding DNA: TGCAGTGCAGGCGGGACTCACTATGGCTACACCTTC.

This clonotype occurred many times. The chain couples TRBV19 to TRBJ2-5, with a tentative D call TRBD2 (6 bases). Germline CDR1 LNHDA, CDR2 SQIVND (reference sequence). The CDR3 is 15 amino acids. V was cut by 6 bases and J by 4 bases, with 18 bases left in between. The CDR3 protein is CASRSPGVSGETQYF. The CDR3 region has the DNA TGTGCCAGTAGATCTCCGGGAGTTTCGGGAGAGACCCAGTACTTC.

This clonotype has only a few counts. This chain links TRBV5-6 with TRBJ2-3; no reliable D call. The CDR3 is 14 residues long. Germline V gene data show CDR1 as SGHDT and CDR2 as YYEEEE. The germline V and J ends were trimmed by 4 bases and 4 bases, with 13 bases remaining between them. Here the CDR3 DNA reads TGTGCCAGCAGCCGAAGGTCAGGAGCAGATACGCAGTATTTT. Its translation: CASSRRSGADTQYF.

This clonotype showed up many times. This chain links TRBV12-3 or TRBV12-4 with TRBJ1-6; TRBD1 might be the D (5 bases). The CDR3 totals 14 residues. V was cut by 3 bases and J by 9 bases, with 12 bases left in between. The CDR3 DNA reads TGTGCCAGCAGTTTTGTAGGACATAGTTCACCCCTCCACTTT. Its translation: CASSFVGHSSPLHF.

This clonotype was recorded many times. The V gene is TRBV6-1, the J gene TRBJ1-5, with 7 bases identical to TRBD1. The CDR3 runs to 16 residues. CDR1 and CDR2 from the germline V gene are MNHNS and SASEGT. V was pared by 7 bases and J by 2 bases, with 11 bases of the junction left unmatched. The CDR3 DNA reads as TGTGCCAGCATTAACAGGGGAGACGGGGGCAATCAGCCCCAGCATTTT. Translation: CASINRGDGGNQPQHF.

This clonotype was counted many times. This chain links TRBV7-6 with TRBJ1-6; D gene ambiguous. This CDR3 region has 16 residues. The V end lost 1 base, the J end lost 8 bases, and 15 bases lay between the germline ends. Germline V gene sequence: CDR1 SGHVS, CDR2 FNYEAQ. The CDR3 DNA sequence: TGTGCCAGCAGCTTAGTGGTGGGGAATTACGATTCACCCCTCCACTTT. Translating gives CASSLVVGNYDSPLHF.

This clonotype was detected a few times. This chain joins TRBV7-3 and TRBJ2-1; D call uncertain. V lost 4 bases to trimming and J lost 6 bases, with 13 bases between them. The CDR3 is 14 amino acids. CDR1 is SGHTA, CDR2 FQGTGA, per germline. The CDR3 protein is CASSSTGVGNEQFF. The CDR3 DNA is TGTGCCAGCAGCTCCACGGGTGTAGGCAATGAGCAGTTCTTC.

The chain combines TRBV2 with TRBJ1-2; D is uncertain. V lost 3 bases to trimming and J lost 2 bases, with 7 bases between them. The CDR3 sequence is 13 residues long. Germline V lookup: CDR1 SNHLY, CDR2 FYNNEI. Written as DNA, the CDR3 is TGTGCCAGCAGTGACGAGGGAAACTATGGCTACACCTTC. It translates to CASSDEGNYGYTF.

This clonotype was picked up a small number of times. The chain couples TRBV29-1 to TRBJ2-4, with no clear D. V was shortened by 4 bases and J by 5 bases, with 3 bases between the two germline ends. CDR3 length: 10 amino acids. Germline V gene data show CDR1 as SQVTM and CDR2 as ANQGSEA. The CDR3 nucleotides read TGCAGCGTTGTAGAAAACATTCAGTACTTC. Its protein is CSVVENIQYF.

This clonotype rates as medium-sized. The junction shows a germline mismatch at one end, possibly a read error. The CDR3 region has the DNA TGTGCCAGCAGCTTAACCCCCTCGAACAGGGACTACGGCTACACCTTC. Encoded protein: CASSLTPSNRDYGYTF. The chain recombines TRBV7-3 with TRBJ1-2; tentative D call: TRBD1 (6 bases). The length of the CDR3 is 16 residues. The V gene's germline CDR1 is SGHTA and CDR2 FQGTGA. Supplemented by reference TRBV7-3 and TRBJ1-2, the full variable domain reads GAGVSQTPSNKVTEKGKYVELRCDPISGHTALYWYRQSLGQGPEFLIYFQGTGAADDSGLPNDRFFAVRPEGSVSTLKIQRTERGDSAVYLCASSLTPSNRDYGYTFGSGTRLTVV.

This clonotype was counted at least ten times. The CDR3: CASSLADNGYEQYF. DNA for the CDR3: TGCGCCAGCAGCTTGGCAGACAACGGCTACGAGCAGTACTTC. The chain joins TRBV5-1 to TRBJ2-7; no reliable D call. The CDR3 has 14 residues. Trimming pared 0 bases from V and 3 bases from J, leaving 10 bases between. Germline loops: CDR1 SGHRS, CDR2 YFSETQ.

In this sample, this clonotype turned up a few times. V is TRBV5-6 and J is TRBJ2-7, with 9 bases aligning to TRBD2. Trimming took 2 bases from V and 6 from J; bases not matched to a gene: 6. This CDR3 region has 14 residues. In germline, CDR1 is SGHDT, CDR2 YYEEEE. CDR3 in amino acids: CASSLGLARGEQYF. The CDR3 bases are TGTGCCAGCAGCTTAGGACTAGCGAGAGGCGAGCAGTACTTC.